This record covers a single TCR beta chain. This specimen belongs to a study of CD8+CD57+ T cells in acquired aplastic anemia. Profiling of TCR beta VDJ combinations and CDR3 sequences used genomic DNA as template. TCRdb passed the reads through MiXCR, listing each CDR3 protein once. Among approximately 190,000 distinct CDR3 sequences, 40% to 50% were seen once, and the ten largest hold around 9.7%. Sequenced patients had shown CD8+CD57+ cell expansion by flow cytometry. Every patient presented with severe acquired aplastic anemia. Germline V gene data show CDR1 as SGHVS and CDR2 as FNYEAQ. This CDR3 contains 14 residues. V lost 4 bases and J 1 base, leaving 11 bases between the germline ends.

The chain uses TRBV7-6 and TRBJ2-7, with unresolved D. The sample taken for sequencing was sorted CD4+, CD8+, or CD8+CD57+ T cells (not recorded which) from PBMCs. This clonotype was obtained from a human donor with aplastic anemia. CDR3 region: CASSSFRQSYEQYF. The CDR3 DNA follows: TGTGCCAGCAGCTCCTTCCGGCAGTCCTACGAGCAGTACTTC.